The 18 T cell receptor beta chains below all came from one sample that was sequenced in a study of blood T cell repertoires in COVID-19. Assay: immunoSEQ multiplex PCR; the TCRdb copy retains only in-frame clones and omits some. Here the sample spans 250,000 or so clones, about 86% being singletons. The sequenced sample consisted of peripheral blood. These receptor sequences come from an older man with acute or convalescent COVID-19.

CDR3 in DNA: TGTGCCAGCAGCCAAGATTTTACTAGCGGGGGTCGAGGGGAGACCCAGTACTTC. Translated, it gives CASSQDFTSGGRGETQYF. The chain joins TRBV3-1 (or the pseudogene TRBV3-2) to TRBJ2-5; 11 positions match TRBD2. V gave up 0 bases and J gave up 5 bases; unmatched junction bases: 11. Germline V gene data show CDR1 as LGHDT and CDR2 as YNNKEL (reference sequence). The CDR3 has 18 amino acids.

This rearrangement joins TRBV6-5 to TRBJ1-4; D gene uncertain. CDR1 and CDR2 (germline): MNHEY, SVGAGI. The CDR3 length is 15 residues. Trimming removed 6 bases at V and 8 bases at J, with 19 bases between. CDR3 sequence (DNA): TGTGCCAGCAGCGACGCGGGGTTAACAAGGGAAAAACTGTTTTTT. Encoded protein: CASSDAGLTREKLFF.

The genes are TRBV19 and TRBJ1-5; 10 nucleotides line up with TRBD1. In germline, CDR1 is LNHDA, CDR2 SQIVND (reference sequence). Germline trimming cut 5 bases from V and 4 bases from J; bases unmatched to any gene: 8. The CDR3 loop spans 16 amino acids. In DNA, the CDR3 is TGTGCCAGTAGTCTTGGGACAGGGGTGGGAAATCAGCCCCAGCATTTT. This codes for CASSLGTGVGNQPQHF.

The V gene is TRBV28, the J gene TRBJ1-1; D unclear. V was clipped by 5 bases and J by 6 bases, with 7 bases between them. Germline V gene sequence: CDR1 MDHEN, CDR2 SYDVKM. CDR3 length equals 11 residues. The DNA for the CDR3 is TGTGCCAGCAGTCCCATCCCTGAAGCTTTCTTT. Translated: CASSPIPEAFF.

V usage is TRBV7-9 and J usage is TRBJ2-4, with a weak D call TRBD1 (5 bases). V dropped 4 bases and J dropped 5 bases, with 15 bases sitting between them. The CDR3 extends over 15 amino acids. Germline V CDR1 and CDR2: SEHNR, FQNEAQ (reference sequence). CDR3 nucleotides: TGTGCCAGCAGCTCTAATAAGGACAAGCAAAACATTCAGTACTTC. Its protein is CASSSNKDKQNIQYF.

The gene calls are TRBV2 and TRBJ1-6; D gene uncertain. Germline V CDR1 and CDR2: SNHLY, FYNNEI. V lost 7 bases to trimming and J lost 0 bases, with 13 bases between them. CDR3 length: 16 amino acids. The CDR3 region has the DNA TGTGCCAGCATTCTGGGAGGTAGCTCCTATAATTCACCCCTCCACTTT. Translating gives CASILGGSSYNSPLHF.

This rearrangement joins TRBV5-1 to TRBJ2-3; D gene unclear. Trimming removed 4 bases at V and 3 bases at J, with 18 bases between. CDR3 length equals 16 residues. Germline lookup yields CDR1 SGHRS and CDR2 YFSETQ. The CDR3 DNA is TGCGCCAGCAGCCCCGGCTCTATCACCGGGACAGATACGCAGTATTTT. Its protein product is CASSPGSITGTDTQYF.

CDR3 nucleotides: TGTGCCAGCTCACCGAGACAGGGGGGAGACACCGGGGAGCTGTTTTTT. Its translation: CASSPRQGGDTGELFF. The V gene is TRBV18, the J gene TRBJ2-2; 9 nucleotides line up with TRBD1. The V and J ends lost 3 bases and 3 bases, in that order; junction bases with no gene match: 5. Germline CDR1 reads KGHSH; CDR2 reads LQKENI. This CDR3 contains 16 residues.

A single count supports this clone. The V gene is TRBV3-1 (or the pseudogene TRBV3-2), the J gene TRBJ2-1, with TRBD1 as a possible D gene (5 bases). V was trimmed by 0 bases and J by 7 bases, leaving 13 bases between them. Per germline, CDR1 LGHDT and CDR2 YNNKEL (reference sequence). The length of the CDR3 is 15 residues. This CDR3 is CASSQEGVSRNEQFF. The CDR3 bases are TGTGCCAGCAGCCAAGAAGGGGTTAGTCGGAATGAGCAGTTCTTC.

The V gene is TRBV27, the J gene TRBJ2-7; 7 nucleotides match TRBD1. CDR3 length: 15 residues. Unmatched junction bases numbered 10, after V lost 5 bases and J lost 3 bases. Looked up from germline, CDR1 is MNHEY and CDR2 is SMNVEV (reference sequence). In nucleotides, the CDR3 is TGTGCCAGCAGTGGACCGGGACAGAGATACTACGAGCAGTACTTC. Translating it yields CASSGPGQRYYEQYF.

This clone has just a few counts. The rearrangement joins TRBV4-1 to TRBJ2-7; weak D call: TRBD1 (5 bases). The CDR3 covers 13 residues. V dropped 0 bases and J dropped 12 bases, with 15 bases sitting between them. Germline loops: CDR1 MGHRA, CDR2 YSYEKL. This chain's CDR3 is CASSQERQSRLYF. Here the CDR3 DNA reads TGCGCCAGCAGCCAAGAGAGACAGAGCCGATTGTACTTC.

The rearrangement uses TRBV12-3 or TRBV12-4 and TRBJ2-5; D call uncertain. The CDR3 extends over 13 amino acids. V was shortened by 1 base and J by 2 bases, with 5 bases between the two germline ends. This CDR3 is CASSLGPQETQYF. The CDR3 DNA reads TGTGCCAGCAGTTTAGGGCCTCAAGAGACCCAGTACTTC.

The CDR3 loop reads CASSPGTGDEQYF. CDR3 DNA sequence: TGTGCCAGCTCACCAGGGACAGGCGACGAGCAGTACTTC. V gene TRBV18 combines with J gene TRBJ2-7; 8 bases map to TRBD1. The CDR3 is 13 amino acids. Germline V gene data show CDR1 as KGHSH and CDR2 as LQKENI. The V gene end was trimmed by 2 bases and the J gene end by 5 bases; junction bases not matched to a gene: 2.

The gene calls are TRBV6-6 and TRBJ2-3, with 7 nucleotides matching TRBD2. The CDR3 is 14 amino acids. CDR1 and CDR2 from the germline V gene are MNHNY and SVGAGI (reference sequence). The V segment lost 7 bases and the J segment 0 bases; nucleotides outside the gene matches: 4. CDR3 in DNA: TGTGCCAGCACACGGGGGGTGAGCACAGATACGCAGTATTTT. Protein product: CASTRGVSTDTQYF.

This clone was seen a few times. CDR3 loop: CASSFTGDGNTIYF. The CDR3 region has the DNA TGTGCCAGCAGCTTTACAGGGGATGGAAACACCATATATTTT. V and J are TRBV7-2 and TRBJ1-3; 7 bases are a match to TRBD1. Per germline, CDR1 SGHTA and CDR2 FQGNSA. CDR3 length equals 14 residues. Trimming took 3 bases from V and 3 from J; bases not matched to a gene: 2.

J is TRBJ1-1 and V is TRBV7-2; no firm D call. The CDR3 is made up of 14 amino acids. Trimming left V 3 bases short and J 0 bases short, with 8 bases between. Germline assignment: CDR1 SGHTA and CDR2 FQGNSA. CDR3 in DNA: TGTGCCAGCAGCTTCGGACTGATGAACACTGAAGCTTTCTTT. It encodes CASSFGLMNTEAFF.

The genes are TRBV7-9 and TRBJ2-7; 8 bases map to TRBD1. Germline V gene lookup returns CDR1 SEHNR and CDR2 FQNEAQ (reference sequence). The ends lost 5 bases at V and 3 bases at J; junction bases unmatched: 9. The CDR3 runs 15 residues. CDR3 sequence: CASSPLTGGFYEQYF. The CDR3 bases are TGTGCCAGCAGCCCTCTCACAGGGGGATTCTACGAGCAGTACTTC.

This chain connects TRBV19 to TRBJ1-2; D is undetermined. CDR1 is LNHDA, CDR2 SQIVND, per germline (reference sequence). This CDR3 is built from 14 residues. Trimming took 1 base from V and 4 from J, leaving 10 bases between them. CDR3 nucleotides: TGTGCCAGTAGTATAGGGGGAGATGTCTATGGCTACACCTTC. Translated, it gives CASSIGGDVYGYTF.